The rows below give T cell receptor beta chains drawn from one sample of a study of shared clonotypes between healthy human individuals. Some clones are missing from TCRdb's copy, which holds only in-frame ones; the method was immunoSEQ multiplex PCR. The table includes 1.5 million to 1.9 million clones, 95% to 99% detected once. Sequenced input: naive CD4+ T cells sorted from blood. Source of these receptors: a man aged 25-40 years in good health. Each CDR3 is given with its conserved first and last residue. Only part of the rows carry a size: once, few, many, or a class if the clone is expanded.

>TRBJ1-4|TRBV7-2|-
CASSPTATNEKLFF
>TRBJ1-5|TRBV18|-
CASSPSRDNQPQHF
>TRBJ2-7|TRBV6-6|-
CASSKDIAYEQYF
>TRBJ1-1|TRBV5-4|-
CASSFGVVGTEAFF
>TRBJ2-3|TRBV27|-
CASRRLGTTDTQYF
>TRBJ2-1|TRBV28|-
CASSRQFNEQFF
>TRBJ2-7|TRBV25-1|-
CASSGGTGWYEQYF
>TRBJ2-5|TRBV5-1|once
CASSSAGTEKETQYF
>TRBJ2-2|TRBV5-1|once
CASSLVGLAGANTGELFF
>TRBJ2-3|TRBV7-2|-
CASSPPKTGSSTDTQYF
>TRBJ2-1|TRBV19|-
CASSLTSQQFF
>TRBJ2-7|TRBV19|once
CASSTGQRSYEQYF
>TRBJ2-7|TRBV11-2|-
CASSMREAPYEQYF
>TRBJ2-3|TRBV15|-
CATSRRTSGRLTDTQYF
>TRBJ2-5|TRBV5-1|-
CASSLATSEETQYF
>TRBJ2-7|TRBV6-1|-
CASSGLAGSSYEQYF
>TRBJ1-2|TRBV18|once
CASSPDGVYGYTF
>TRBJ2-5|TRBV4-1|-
CASSQVTGSLVIAETQYF
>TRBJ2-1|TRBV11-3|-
CASSLFHADEQFF
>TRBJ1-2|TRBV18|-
CASSPITDDTRSGYTF
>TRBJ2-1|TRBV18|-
CASSPPVSSLSNEQFF
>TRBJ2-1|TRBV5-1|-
CASSLTGGDWNEQFF
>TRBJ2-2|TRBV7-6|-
CASSPLPTSGGYGELFF
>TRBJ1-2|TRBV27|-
CASSLVRGMGYGYTF
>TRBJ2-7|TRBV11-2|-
CASSGQLWVYF
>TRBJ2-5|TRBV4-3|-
CASSQASGGETQYF
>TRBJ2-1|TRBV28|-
CASTAAGSGRAVLSNEQFF
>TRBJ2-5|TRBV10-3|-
CANNPRRPGLAGETQYF
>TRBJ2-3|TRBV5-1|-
CASSLVMGAATSTDTQYF
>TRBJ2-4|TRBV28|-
CASSSQNSIQSTLAKNIQYF
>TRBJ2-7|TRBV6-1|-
CASSEEHGTYEQYF
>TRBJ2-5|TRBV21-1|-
CASSKVGVIQSQETQYF
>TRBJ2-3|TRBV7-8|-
CASRRGLATSTDTQYF
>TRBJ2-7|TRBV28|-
CASLKGIDEQYF
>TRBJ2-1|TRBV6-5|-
CASSYGLAGVGEQFF
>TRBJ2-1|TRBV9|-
CASSVRTSGDNEQFF
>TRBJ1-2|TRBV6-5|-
CASSSGQNYGYTF
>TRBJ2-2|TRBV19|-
CASKVEGRAGELFF
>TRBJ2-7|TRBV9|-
CASSVGSRGYEQYF
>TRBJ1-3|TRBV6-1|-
CASSELSGNTIYF
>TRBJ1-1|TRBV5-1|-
CASSDPRTGGTEAFF
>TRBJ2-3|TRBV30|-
CAWSSALAAGTDTQYF
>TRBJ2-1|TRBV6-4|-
CAGPRDADNEQFF
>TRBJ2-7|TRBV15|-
CATSAGWIYEQYF
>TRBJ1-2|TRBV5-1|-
CASSLPPGGGYTF
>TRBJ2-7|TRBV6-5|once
CASSYSADRYEQYF
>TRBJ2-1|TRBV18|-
CASSPIGLAPYNEQFF
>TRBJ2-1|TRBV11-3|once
CASSLAGGIGEQFF
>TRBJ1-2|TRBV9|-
CASSVGTGNYGYTF
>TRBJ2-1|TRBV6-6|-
CASSTRLAGDGNEQFF
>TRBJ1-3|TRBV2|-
CASSARQSPSGNTIYF
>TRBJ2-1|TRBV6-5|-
CASSSDSLAYNEQFF
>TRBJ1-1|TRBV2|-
CASSEAGNREATEAFF
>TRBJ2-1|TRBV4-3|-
CASSQDLGGSSYNEQFF